This TCR beta chain was found in a study of blood T cell repertoires in COVID-19. On the study more broadly: Specimens from acute and convalescent COVID-19 originated in the United States, Italy and Spain.

Study processing details: Nucleated cell counts were estimated from reference gene primer amplification. Clones were sequenced by immunoSEQ multiplex PCR, and TCRdb holds only the in-frame ones, with some missing. The V and J calls and the clone size are those of that table, but D and trimming were determined from the DNA. The repertoire includes just over 650,000 clones, around 90% of them detected once, and roughly 0.26% sits in the top ten. V was pared by 2 bases and J by 12 bases, with 12 bases between. The length of the CDR3 is 11 residues. Per germline, CDR1 SGHDT and CDR2 YYEEEE. This clonotype was sampled from a woman aged 18-29 years with acute or convalescent COVID-19. The sequenced sample consisted of peripheral blood. This chain uses TRBV5-6 with TRBJ2-7, with D maybe TRBD2 (5 bases). The DNA of the CDR3 is TGTGCCAGCAGCTTCCGGGGTCCCCTGTACTTC. It is translated as CASSFRGPLYF.